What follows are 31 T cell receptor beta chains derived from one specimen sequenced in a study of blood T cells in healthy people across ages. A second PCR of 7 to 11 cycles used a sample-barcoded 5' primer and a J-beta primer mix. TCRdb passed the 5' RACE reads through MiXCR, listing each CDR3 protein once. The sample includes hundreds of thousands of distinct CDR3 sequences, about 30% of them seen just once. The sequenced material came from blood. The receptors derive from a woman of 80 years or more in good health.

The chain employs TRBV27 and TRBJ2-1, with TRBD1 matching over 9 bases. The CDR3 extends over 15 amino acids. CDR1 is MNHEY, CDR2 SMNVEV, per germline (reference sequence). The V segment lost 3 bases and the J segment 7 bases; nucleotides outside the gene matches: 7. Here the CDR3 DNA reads TGTGCCAGCAGTTTCGACAGGGGGAAACTTAATGAGCAGTTCTTC. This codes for CASSFDRGKLNEQFF.

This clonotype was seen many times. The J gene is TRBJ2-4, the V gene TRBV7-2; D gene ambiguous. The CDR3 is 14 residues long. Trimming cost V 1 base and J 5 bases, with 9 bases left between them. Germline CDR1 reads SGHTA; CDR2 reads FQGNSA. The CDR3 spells CASSLGVRQNIQYF. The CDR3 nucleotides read TGTGCCAGCAGCTTAGGGGTTCGGCAAAACATTCAGTACTTC.

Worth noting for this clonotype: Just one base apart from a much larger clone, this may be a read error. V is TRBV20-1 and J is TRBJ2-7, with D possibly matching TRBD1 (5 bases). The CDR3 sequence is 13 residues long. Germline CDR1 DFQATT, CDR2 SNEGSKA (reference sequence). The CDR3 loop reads CCARKFRDYEQYF. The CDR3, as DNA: TGCTGTGCTAGAAAGTTCAGGGATTACGAGCAGTACTTC.

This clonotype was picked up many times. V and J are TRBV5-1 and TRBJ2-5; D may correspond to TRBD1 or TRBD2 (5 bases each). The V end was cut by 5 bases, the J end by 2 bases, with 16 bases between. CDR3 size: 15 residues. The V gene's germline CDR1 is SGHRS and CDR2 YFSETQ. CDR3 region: CASSPIPGPQETQYF. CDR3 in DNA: TGCGCCAGCAGTCCTATACCGGGACCGCAAGAGACCCAGTACTTC.

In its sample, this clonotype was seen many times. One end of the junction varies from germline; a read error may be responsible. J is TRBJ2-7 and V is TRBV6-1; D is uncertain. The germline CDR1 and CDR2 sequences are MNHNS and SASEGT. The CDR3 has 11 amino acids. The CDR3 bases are TGCGCCAGCAGCGAGACCTACGAGCAGTACTTC. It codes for CASSETYEQYF.

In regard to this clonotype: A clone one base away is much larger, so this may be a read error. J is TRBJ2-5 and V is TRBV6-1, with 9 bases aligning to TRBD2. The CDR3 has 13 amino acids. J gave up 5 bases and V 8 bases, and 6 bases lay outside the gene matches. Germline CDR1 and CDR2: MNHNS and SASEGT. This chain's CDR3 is CASGSGRWETQYF. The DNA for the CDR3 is TGTGCCAGCGGAAGCGGGAGGTGGGAGACCCAGTACTTC.

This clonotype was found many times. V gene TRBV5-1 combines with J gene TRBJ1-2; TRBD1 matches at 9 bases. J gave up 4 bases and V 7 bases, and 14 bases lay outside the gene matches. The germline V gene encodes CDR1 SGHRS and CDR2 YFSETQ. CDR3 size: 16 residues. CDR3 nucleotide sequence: TGCGCCAGCTTCGGGGACAGGGCTGGCGGTGGCTATGGCTACACCTTC. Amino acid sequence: CASFGDRAGGGYGYTF.

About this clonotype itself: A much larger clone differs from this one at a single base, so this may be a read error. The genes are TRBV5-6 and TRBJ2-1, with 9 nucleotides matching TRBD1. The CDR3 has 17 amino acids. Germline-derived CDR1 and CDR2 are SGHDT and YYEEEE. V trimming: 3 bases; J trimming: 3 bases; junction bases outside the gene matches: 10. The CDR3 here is CASSWGTGMKLYNEQFF. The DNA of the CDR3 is TGTGCCAGCAGCTGGGGGACAGGGATGAAGCTCTACAATGAGCAGTTCTTC.

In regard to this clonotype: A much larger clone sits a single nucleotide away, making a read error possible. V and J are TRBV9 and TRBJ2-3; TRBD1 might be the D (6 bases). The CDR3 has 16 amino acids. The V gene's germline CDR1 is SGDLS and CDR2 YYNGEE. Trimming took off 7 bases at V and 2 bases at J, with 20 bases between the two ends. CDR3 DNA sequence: TGTGCCAGCGGCCCCCAGGGGCAGCGATACACAGATACGCAGTATTTT. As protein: CASGPQGQRYTDTQYF.

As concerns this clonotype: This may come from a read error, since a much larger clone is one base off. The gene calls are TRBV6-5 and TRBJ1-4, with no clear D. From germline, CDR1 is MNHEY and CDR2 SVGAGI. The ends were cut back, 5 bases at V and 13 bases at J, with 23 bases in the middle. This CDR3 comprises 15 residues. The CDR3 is CASSPTRMLSGSLFF. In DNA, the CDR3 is TGTGCCAGCAGTCCCACCCGTATGCTAAGTGGCTCACTGTTTTTT.

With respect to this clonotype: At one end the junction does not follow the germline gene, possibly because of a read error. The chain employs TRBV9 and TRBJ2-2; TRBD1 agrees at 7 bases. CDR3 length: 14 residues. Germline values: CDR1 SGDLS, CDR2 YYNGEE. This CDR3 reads CASSVGQGFGERFF. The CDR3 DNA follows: TGTGCCAGCAGCGTAGGACAGGGATTCGGGGAGCGGTTTTTT.

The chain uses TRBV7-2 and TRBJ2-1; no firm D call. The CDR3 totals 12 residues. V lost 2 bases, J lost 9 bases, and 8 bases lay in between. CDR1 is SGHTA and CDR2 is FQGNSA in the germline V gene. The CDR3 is CASSLFSREQFF. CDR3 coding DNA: TGTGCCAGCAGCTTATTCTCCCGTGAGCAGTTCTTC.

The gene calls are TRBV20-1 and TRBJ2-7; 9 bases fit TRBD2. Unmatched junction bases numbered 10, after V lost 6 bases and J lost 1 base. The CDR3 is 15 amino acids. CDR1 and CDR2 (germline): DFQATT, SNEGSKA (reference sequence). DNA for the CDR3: TGCAGTGCCAATCGGCGGGAGGGCGGTTCCTACGAGCAGTACTTC. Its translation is CSANRREGGSYEQYF.

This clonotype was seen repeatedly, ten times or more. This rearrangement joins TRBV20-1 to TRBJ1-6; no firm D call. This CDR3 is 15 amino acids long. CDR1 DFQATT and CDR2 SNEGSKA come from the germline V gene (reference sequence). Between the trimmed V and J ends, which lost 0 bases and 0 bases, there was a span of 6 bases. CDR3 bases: TGCAGTGCTAGAGATTTGTACTCCTATAATTCACCCCTCCACTTT. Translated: CSARDLYSYNSPLHF.

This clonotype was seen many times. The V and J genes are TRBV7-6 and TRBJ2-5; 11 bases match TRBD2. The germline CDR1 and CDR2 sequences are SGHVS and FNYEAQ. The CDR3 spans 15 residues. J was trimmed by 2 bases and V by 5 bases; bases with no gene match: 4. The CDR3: CASSRGLADQETQYF. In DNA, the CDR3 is TGTGCCAGCAGCAGGGGACTAGCGGATCAAGAGACCCAGTACTTC.

The CDR3 nucleotides are TGTGCCAGCAGTTTATCCCCCACACGGCTGTCCGCTTTCTTT. It is translated as CASSLSPTRLSAFF. The genes are TRBV28 and TRBJ1-1; no clear D. The germline V gene has CDR1 MDHEN and CDR2 SYDVKM. V lost 1 base to trimming and J lost 11 bases, with 17 bases between them. The CDR3 consists of 14 residues. The whole variable domain, filled in from reference TRBV28 and TRBJ1-1, reads DVKVTQSSRYLVKRTGEKVFLECVQDMDHENMFWYRQDPGLGLRLIYFSYDVKMKEKGDIPEGYSVSREKKERFSLILESASTNQTSMYLCASSLSPTRLSAFFGQGTRLTVV.

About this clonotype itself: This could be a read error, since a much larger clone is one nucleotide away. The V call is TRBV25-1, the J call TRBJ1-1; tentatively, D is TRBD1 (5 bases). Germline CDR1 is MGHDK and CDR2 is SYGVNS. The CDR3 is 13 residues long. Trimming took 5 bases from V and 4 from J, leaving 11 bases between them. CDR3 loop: CASSPRGVTEAFF. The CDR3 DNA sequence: TGTGCCAGCAGTCCTAGGGGCGTCACTGAAGCTTTCTTT.

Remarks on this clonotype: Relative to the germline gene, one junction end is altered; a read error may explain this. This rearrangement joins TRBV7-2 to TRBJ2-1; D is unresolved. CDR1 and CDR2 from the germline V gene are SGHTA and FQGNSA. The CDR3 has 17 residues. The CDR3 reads CASSLALWRNPHNEQFF. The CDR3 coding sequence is TGTGCCAGCAGCTTAGCGCTTTGGCGCAACCCTCACAACGAGCAGTTCTTC. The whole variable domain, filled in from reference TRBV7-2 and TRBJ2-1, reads GAGVSQSPSNKVTEKGKDVELRCDPISGHTALYWYRQSLGQGLEFLIYFQGNSAPDKSGLPSDRFSAERTGGSVSTLTIQRTQQEDSAVYLCASSLALWRNPHNEQFFGPGTRLTVL.

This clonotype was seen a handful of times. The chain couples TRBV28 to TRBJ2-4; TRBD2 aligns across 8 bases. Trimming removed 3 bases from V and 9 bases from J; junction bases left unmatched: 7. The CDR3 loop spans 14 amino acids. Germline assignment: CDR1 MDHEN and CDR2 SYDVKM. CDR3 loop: CASSFAGGGSIQYF. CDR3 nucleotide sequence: TGTGCCAGCAGTTTTGCGGGCGGGGGGAGCATTCAGTACTTC.

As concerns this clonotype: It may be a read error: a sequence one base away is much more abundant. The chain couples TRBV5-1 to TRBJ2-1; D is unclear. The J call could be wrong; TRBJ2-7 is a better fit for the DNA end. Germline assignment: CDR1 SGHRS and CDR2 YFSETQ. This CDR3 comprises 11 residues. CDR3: CASSRNNEQYF. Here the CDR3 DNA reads TGCGCCAGCTCCAGGAACAATGAGCAGTACTTC.

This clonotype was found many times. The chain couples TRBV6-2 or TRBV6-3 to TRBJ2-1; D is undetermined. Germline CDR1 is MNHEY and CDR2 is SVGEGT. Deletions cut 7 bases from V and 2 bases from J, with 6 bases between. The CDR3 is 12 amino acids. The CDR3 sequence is CASNRAYNEQFF. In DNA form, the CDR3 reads TGTGCCAGCAATCGGGCCTACAATGAGCAGTTCTTC.

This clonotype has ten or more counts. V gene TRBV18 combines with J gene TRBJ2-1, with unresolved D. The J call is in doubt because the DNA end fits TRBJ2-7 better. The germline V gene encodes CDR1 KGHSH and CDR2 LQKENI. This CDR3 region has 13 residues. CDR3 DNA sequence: TGTGCCAGCTCACTTGCCGGAGACAATGAGCAGTACTTC. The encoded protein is CASSLAGDNEQYF.

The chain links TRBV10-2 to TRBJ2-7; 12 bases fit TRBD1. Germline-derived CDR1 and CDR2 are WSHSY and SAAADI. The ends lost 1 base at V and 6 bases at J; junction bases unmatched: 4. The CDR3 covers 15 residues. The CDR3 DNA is TGCGCCAGCAGTGAGTACGGGACAGGGGGCGTCGAGCAGTACTTC. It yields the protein CASSEYGTGGVEQYF.

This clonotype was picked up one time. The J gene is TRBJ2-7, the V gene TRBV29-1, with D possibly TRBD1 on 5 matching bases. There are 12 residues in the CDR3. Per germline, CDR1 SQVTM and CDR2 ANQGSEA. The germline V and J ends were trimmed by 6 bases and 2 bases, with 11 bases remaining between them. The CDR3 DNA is TGCAGCGTCCTAGGACAAGCCTACGAGCAGTACTTC. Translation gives CSVLGQAYEQYF.

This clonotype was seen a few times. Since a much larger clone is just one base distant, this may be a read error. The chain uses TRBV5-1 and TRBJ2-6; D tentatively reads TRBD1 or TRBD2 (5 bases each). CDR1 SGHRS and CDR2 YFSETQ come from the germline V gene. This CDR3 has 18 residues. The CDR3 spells CASSLGGRPSSGANVRTF. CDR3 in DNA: TGCGCCAGCAGCTTGGGGGGACGGCCTAGCTCTGGGGCCAACGTCCGGACTTTC. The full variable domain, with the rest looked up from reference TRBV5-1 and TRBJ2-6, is KAGVTQTPRYLIKTRGQQVTLSCSPISGHRSVSWYQQTPGQGLQFLFEYFSETQRNKGNFPGRFSGRQFSNSRSEMNVSTLELGDSALYLCASSLGGRPSSGANVRTFGAGSRLTVL.

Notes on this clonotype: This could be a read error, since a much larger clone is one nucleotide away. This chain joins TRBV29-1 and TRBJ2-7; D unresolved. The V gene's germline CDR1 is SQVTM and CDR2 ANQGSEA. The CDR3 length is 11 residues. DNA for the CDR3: TGCAGGTTTGACTTCCACAATGAGCAGTACTTC. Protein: CRFDFHNEQYF.

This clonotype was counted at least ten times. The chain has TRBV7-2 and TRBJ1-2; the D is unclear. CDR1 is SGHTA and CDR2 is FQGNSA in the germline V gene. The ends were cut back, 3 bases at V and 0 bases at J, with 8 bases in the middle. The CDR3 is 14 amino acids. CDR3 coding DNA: TGTGCCAGCAGCTTGATGGTAACTAACTATGGCTACACCTTC. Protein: CASSLMVTNYGYTF.

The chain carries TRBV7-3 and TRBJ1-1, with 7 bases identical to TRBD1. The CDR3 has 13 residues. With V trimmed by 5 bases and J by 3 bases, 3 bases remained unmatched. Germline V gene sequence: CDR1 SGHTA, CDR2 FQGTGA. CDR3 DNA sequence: TGTGCCAGCAGCATAGACAGGGACACTGAAGCTTTCTTT. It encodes CASSIDRDTEAFF.

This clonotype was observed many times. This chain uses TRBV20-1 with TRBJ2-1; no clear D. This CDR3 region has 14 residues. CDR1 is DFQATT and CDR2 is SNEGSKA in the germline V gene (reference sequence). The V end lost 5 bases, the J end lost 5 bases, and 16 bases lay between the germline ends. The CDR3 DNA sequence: TGCAGTGCTCAGACCCAATGGGGTGACAATGAGCAGTTCTTC. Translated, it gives CSAQTQWGDNEQFF.

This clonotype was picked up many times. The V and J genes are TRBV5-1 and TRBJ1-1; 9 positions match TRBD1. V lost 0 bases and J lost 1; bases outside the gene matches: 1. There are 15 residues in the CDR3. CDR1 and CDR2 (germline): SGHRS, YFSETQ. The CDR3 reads CASSLAGQGNTEAFF. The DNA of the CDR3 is TGCGCCAGCAGCTTGGCGGGACAGGGGAACACTGAAGCTTTCTTT.

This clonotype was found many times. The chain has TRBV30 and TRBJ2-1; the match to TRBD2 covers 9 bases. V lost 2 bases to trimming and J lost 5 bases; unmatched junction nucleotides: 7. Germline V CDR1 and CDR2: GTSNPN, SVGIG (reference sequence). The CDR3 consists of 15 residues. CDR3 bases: TGTGCCTGGAGTCCAGTTAGCGGGAGAAACAATGAGCAGTTCTTC. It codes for CAWSPVSGRNNEQFF.